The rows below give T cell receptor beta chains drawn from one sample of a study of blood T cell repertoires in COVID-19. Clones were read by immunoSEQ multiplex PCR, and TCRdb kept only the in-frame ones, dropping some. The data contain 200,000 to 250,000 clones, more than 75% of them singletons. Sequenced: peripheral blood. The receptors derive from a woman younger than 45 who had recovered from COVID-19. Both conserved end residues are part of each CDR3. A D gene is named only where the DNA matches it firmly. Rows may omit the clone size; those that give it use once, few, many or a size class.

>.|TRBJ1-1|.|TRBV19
TGTGCCAGTTTGGACTTGGGATACAATGAAGCTTTCTTT
CASLDLGYNEAFF
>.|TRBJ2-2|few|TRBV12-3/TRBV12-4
TGTGCCAGCAGTTTAGGCGTCGGGGAGCTGTTTTTT
CASSLGVGELFF
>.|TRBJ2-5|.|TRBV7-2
TGTGCCAGCAGATGGGCTAGACAGGTTCGGGAGACCCAGTACTTC
CASRWARQVRETQYF
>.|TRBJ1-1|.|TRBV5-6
TGTGCCAGCAGCTTGGTGGGGGGAGGAACTGAAGCTTTCTTT
CASSLVGGGTEAFF
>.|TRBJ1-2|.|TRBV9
TGTGCCAGCAGCGCACCCCGCGATGGCTACACCTTC
CASSAPRDGYTF
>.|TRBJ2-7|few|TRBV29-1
TGCAGCGTTGAGAAACAGGGTACGTCCTACGAGCAGTACTTC
CSVEKQGTSYEQYF
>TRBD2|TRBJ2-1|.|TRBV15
TGTGCCACCAGCACCGACCTAGCGGGGGGGGACAATGAGCAGTTCTTC
CATSTDLAGGDNEQFF
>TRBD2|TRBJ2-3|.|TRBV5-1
TGCGCCAGCAGCACGCTTAGCGGGGGGGCAGGGGATACGCAGTATTTT
CASSTLSGGAGDTQYF
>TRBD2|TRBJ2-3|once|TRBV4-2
TGTGCCAGCAGCCCCCAAGCGGGGGCCACAGATACGCAGTATTTT
CASSPQAGATDTQYF
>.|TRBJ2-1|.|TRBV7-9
TGTGCCAGCAGCTTCAGGCGGGGTAATTGGTTGAATGAGCAGTTCTTC
CASSFRRGNWLNEQFF
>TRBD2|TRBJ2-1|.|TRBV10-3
TGTGCCATCAGTGAGAGTAGCGGGGGGGCCCTTGAGCAGTTCTTC
CAISESSGGALEQFF
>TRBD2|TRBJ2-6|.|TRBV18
TGTGCCAGCTCACCTAATAGCGGGGGCACCTCTGGGGCCAACGTCCTGACTTTC
CASSPNSGGTSGANVLTF
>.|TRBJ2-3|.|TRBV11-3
TGTGCCAGCAGCCTCGGAGGAGGGGTCACAGATACGCAGTATTTT
CASSLGGGVTDTQYF
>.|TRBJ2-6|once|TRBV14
TGTGCCAGCAGCCTAACTGCTGGGGCCAACGTCCTGACTTTC
CASSLTAGANVLTF
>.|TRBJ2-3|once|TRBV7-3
TGTGCCAGCAGCTTAATTCCGGGAGATACGCAGTATTTT
CASSLIPGDTQYF
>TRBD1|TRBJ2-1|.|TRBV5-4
TGTGCCAGCAGCTTACCGGGGACAGGGTTGGGCAATGAGCAGTTCTTC
CASSLPGTGLGNEQFF
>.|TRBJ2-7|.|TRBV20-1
TGCAGTGCTAGAACAGGATACGAGCAGTACTTC
CSARTGYEQYF
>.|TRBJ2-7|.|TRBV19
TGTGCCAGTAGTATACGCCCGGGGTATCCCTCCTACGAGCAGTACTTC
CASSIRPGYPSYEQYF